This T cell receptor (beta chain) is from a study of graft-versus-host responses after intestinal transplantation (dated by TCRdb to about 2021). Notes on the research overall: Recipients received multivisceral, liver-intestinal, or isolated intestinal transplants. After intestinal transplantation, graft-versus-host and host-versus-graft alloreactive T cell clones in the graft, circulation and bone marrow were tracked using bulk TCR-beta CDR3 sequencing. To identify alloreactive clones, pre-transplant mixed lymphocyte reaction products were sequenced and then compared with unstimulated pre-transplant donor and recipient T cells. Samples from three later patients were sequenced in-house on an Illumina MiSeq with MiXCR processing rather than by the commercial service. A peak of at least 4% donor T cells among recipient peripheral blood mononuclear cells was the definition used for donor T cell macrochimerism. The cohort enrolled under 25 intestinal transplant recipients including one retransplant, and a few patients lacking pretransplant specimens were excluded. Every recipient was given anti-thymocyte globulin induction, then maintenance tacrolimus and steroids for about three years.

Preparation of the library involved the immunoSEQ multiplex PCR assay. For most patients, genomic DNA was isolated with the Qiagen DNeasy Blood and Tissue Kit and shipped frozen to Adaptive Biotechnologies for TCR sequencing. For most patients, high-throughput TCR-beta CDR3 sequencing of genomic DNA was performed by Adaptive Biotechnologies. The authors' pipeline ran thus. Adaptive's ImmunoSEQ software supplied the TCR sequencing data for 18 patients, while MiXCR and VDJtools were used to process a few other patients. CD4 versus CD8 sorting errors were corrected by removing sequences found in both subsets at a frequency ratio below 5:1. CDR3 nucleotide sequences shared by donor and recipient were removed because the origin of these sequences could not be assigned. At least 2-fold expansion over unstimulated cells and a minimum CFSE-low frequency of 0.002% (template counts) or 0.001% (read counts) were required for clones to be classified as alloreactive. Clones were considered mappable if detected in sequenced pre-transplant spleen, lymph node, or MLR CFSE-low populations of the donor or recipient. Cumulative frequency of alloreactive clones was calculated as a percentage of all sequences weighted by copy number. Held by TCRdb, this immuneACCESS table contains in-frame sequences only and omits some clones. Under half of the omission traces to an unresolved V gene where checked; the cause of the rest is unknown. V, J and clone size reflect that table, while D and trimming were determined from the DNA. This sample has fewer than 85,000 clones in its table, and about 94% of those were observed once. The ten largest clonotypes hold around 0.57% of the sample.

Interpreted using the paper, the time point label stands for: cells obtained before transplantation from donor or recipient. CD3+CD4+ and CD3+CD8+ populations were FACS-sorted from unstimulated pre-transplant donor and recipient cells taken from spleen or lymph nodes. Remarks on this clone: No antigen is known for it. No quality values exist for individual bases; no much larger clone is one base distant.

The CDR3 contains 14 residues, cysteine and phenylalanine counted. Here the CDR3 DNA is all that survives: 42 bases in frame from base 1. From a lookup of the germline V gene, CDR1 and CDR2 are SGDLS and YYNGEE. Points the paper makes about the study in general: Early after transplant, peak levels of circulating GvH clones were found to be associated with declines in HvG clones. Conclusions were limited by the relatively low number and heterogeneity of intestinal transplant patients. High GvH to HvG T cell clonal ratios were observed in the allografts of patients with donor T cell macrochimerism. GvH clones turned up in recipient bone marrow, with some appearing earlier in ileal mucosa or blood, a pattern consistent with an intestinal mucosal origin.

The sequence was collected from a human donor who received an intestinal transplant. The source material was unstimulated CD8+ T cells sorted from spleen or lymph node cells, sampled before intestinal transplant. The chain is assembled from TRBV9 and TRBJ2-5, with the D call tentatively TRBD1 or TRBD2, each fitting 5 bases. The tail of the sequence fits TRBJ2-7 better, so the J call may be wrong. CDR3 loop: CASSVGGSPNEQYF. The DNA sequence is given as TGTGCCAGCAGCGTAGGGGGGAGCCCAAACGAGCAGTACTTC.